This T cell receptor (beta chain) was observed in a study of cytomegalovirus exposure and HLA in healthy donors (TCRdb year 2017). A note on the overall study: In an earlier analysis of several hundred of the donors, 276 Gb of sequence data and approximately 120 million unique TCR beta sequences from 150 million to 200 million T cells were reported. Around 300 gigabases of sequencing data and some 85 million unique TCR sequences were included in an early release covering roughly 600 HLA-typed donors. The genetic ancestry cluster associated with self-reported Caucasian donors included about four fifths of the 398 genotyped donors. The aim of the study was to test whether cataloging public T cell receptors could identify signatures of past pathogen exposure. The study profiled the T cell repertoires of hundreds of subjects by immunosequencing and related them to cytomegalovirus serostatus. A separate validation cohort of over a hundred different subjects was used in addition to the approximately 670-subject first cohort. The study combined high-throughput TCR immunosequencing, statistical association of individual TCRs with disease status, and machine learning to predict cytomegalovirus infection status. A later analysis re-analyzed previously published TCR beta repertoires from 600 to 850 donors and added high-resolution HLA genotyping to study TCR occurrence patterns. In the later analysis, no new phenotypic data were used to find candidate immune exposures; instead, reliance was placed on TCR beta sequences and their occurrence across donors. In an earlier analysis of a few hundred of the donors, high-throughput TCR beta sequencing was used to judge whether each TCR beta V gene segment behaved as functional or pseudogenic. Donor age, sex, ethnicity and CMV serostatus were compiled together with the repertoire data. A later genetic analysis used genome-wide SNP genotypes for about 65% of the 666 donors, treating that subset as a discovery cohort. Every repertoire in the discovery cohort had been generated on one and the same sequencing platform. Class I and class II HLA loci were covered by the typing at four-digit resolution. Typing coverage varied by locus: 629-630 donors for A, B, C, DRB1 and DQB1; approximately 560 for DQA1; approximately 610 for DPA1; approximately 490 for DPB1. About 5 DR-DQ haplotypes were handled as single units for association and clustering, since linkage in the cohort was strong. On average, around 240,000 unique TCR beta nucleotide sequences were sequenced per donor among 398 genotyped donors of the cohort, with roughly 18% of those sequences being non-productive.

The investigation overall reported the following: A further reported finding was that TCR beta sequences accurately predicted the HLA-A and HLA-B alleles for most subjects in the first cohort. A group of highly shared sequence variants was considered likely to be a technical artifact of the sequencing pipeline. In a later analysis, several top co-occurrence clusters were reported to appear linked to parvovirus B19, influenza, CMV and Epstein-Barr virus. In a later analysis, most CMV-associated TCR beta chains were found to appear HLA-restricted, with HLA associations seemingly driven largely by CMV exposure. Most TCR sequences were observed very rarely across donors, whereas some public TCRs were present in many individuals. The 87-base-pair reads could not distinguish some IMGT-functional V segments, including TRBV6-2 and TRBV6-3, so those segments were excluded. According to the authors, the approach could potentially be generalized to other disease states and immunological phenotypes. Specific HLA alleles were associated with around 18,000 TCR beta sequences at a false discovery rate of 0.05 in a later analysis. According to a later genetic analysis, donors in an Asian-associated ancestry cluster had fewer N-insertions in productive TCRs than the approximately 700-donor mean. Roughly uniform sequencing depth across donors was assumed in presence/absence analyses, although this assumption may not hold. When HLA alleles, especially DR and DQ, strongly co-occurred, TCR associations were difficult to assign to individual alleles. This cohort had only TCR beta chains sequenced, and the lack of alpha or paired-chain data limited which features could be detected. CMV serostatus was the only immune exposure information available for the cohort. In a later analysis, TCR association rates were found to vary across HLA loci, with the most associated TCRs seen for DRB1 alleles and the fewest for HLA-C alleles. Linkage disequilibrium might explain the correlated functional status among segregating V segments, but an unknown experimental factor could not be excluded. In both the original and validation cohorts, the classifier was reported to diagnose cytomegalovirus status with high specificity and sensitivity. Because counts were too low, roughly 18 rarely observed V segments, including chromosome 9 orphons, were left out of the earlier analysis of approximately 500 of the donors. Broadly in line with IMGT annotations, most TCR beta V segments showed up in productive rearrangements about 87% or about 30% of the time in an earlier analysis of several hundred of the donors. In a later analysis, HLA-associated TCR beta chains were found to be more clonally expanded and to have lower generation probabilities than equally common non-associated chains. A few of the identified cytomegalovirus-associated TCR beta chains were confirmed in vitro to be specific for cytomegalovirus antigens. A total of 150 to 200 TCR beta chains were listed by the study as associated with cytomegalovirus. Because HLA typing was missing for some donors at each locus, association tests included only the typed subset. V-gene and J-gene trimming of TCR beta chains was associated with a missense DCLRE1C variant in a later genetic analysis, and the association was replicated in an independent cohort.

The cohort was made up of around 720 healthy bone marrow donors. All cohort members were sampled while nominally healthy, although unrecorded immune exposures were likely present. The donor was CMV seropositive and belonged to the group of 270 or so seropositive cohort members. Every donor gave a peripheral blood sample, and the peripheral blood mononuclear cells from that sample were used for TCR beta sequencing. The Qiagen DNeasy Blood Extraction Kit was used to extract genomic DNA from the blood cell samples. The CDR3 spans 12 residues, from the cysteine through the phenylalanine. The kept DNA is CDR3 alone, 36 bases in frame from the first base. CDR1 and CDR2, looked up from the germline V gene, are KGHSH and LQKENI. V loses 5 bases, J loses 5 bases, and the germline ends lie 8 bases apart. The method behind the library was the immunoSEQ multiplex PCR assay. A mixture of 60 forward primers for TCR Vbeta segments and 13 reverse primers for TCR Jbeta segments was used in the multiplex PCR. Amplification of the CDR3 region of rearranged TCR beta genes was performed with a multiplex PCR assay on genomic DNA. The amplified TCR beta libraries were sequenced on the Illumina HiSeq System as 87-base-pair reads. On the study's bioinformatics: A later analysis counted approximately 74 million unique TCR beta chains across the 650 to 700 repertoires, and around 12 million of these chains were shared by at least two donors. Raw reads were error-corrected and collapsed into unique sequences with a nearest-neighbor algorithm that merged closely related sequences to remove PCR and sequencing errors. To assign V, D and J gene segments, CDR3 sequences were aligned to IMGT reference sequences. For a sequence to be retained, a match of at least six nucleotides to both a V gene segment and a J gene segment was required. A rearrangement was called productive if the CDR3 had no stop codons and remained in frame with V and J, and every other rearrangement was called non-productive. Following IMGT convention, CDR3 was defined as the stretch from the second conserved V-encoded cysteine to the conserved J-encoded phenylalanine. The earlier analysis of 500 to 650 of the donors excluded any sequence lacking an unambiguous match to a single V gene segment. An earlier analysis of a few hundred of the donors classified V segments as functional when productive rearrangements were above 56.7% and as segregating when the standard deviation between donors was above 5%. A statistical classification framework was developed to diagnose cytomegalovirus status using the catalog of TCR beta chain sequences. In a later analysis, TCR nucleotide sequences were compared against IMGT/GENE-DB human TR gene sequences so that V and J genes could be assigned. Using the TCRdist pipeline, a later analysis assigned CDR3 sequences along with most-parsimonious VDJ recombination scenarios. In a later analysis, each TCR beta chain was defined by its CDR3 amino acid sequence together with its V-gene family, and reads without a unique V-gene family were excluded. In a later analysis, 500 to 700 highly shared, low-generation-probability nucleotide sequences were removed to address suspected cross-contamination and a sequencing artifact. A later analysis calculated a clonal expansion index for each public chain from normalized within-repertoire ranks of inferred template counts. In a later analysis, generation probabilities were computed with a VDJ recombination model fitted to out-of-frame rearrangements, and the resulting probabilities were checked against IGoR. In a later analysis, hypergeometric tests were used to score TCR-TCR, TCR-HLA and TCR-CMV co-occurrence, with a repertoire-size bias correction applied to TCR pairs. False discovery rates were estimated in a later analysis by permuting HLA or CMV assignments 20 times. A later analysis grouped co-occurring TCRs with DBSCAN, adding TCRdist sequence similarity when clustering within HLA-allele-positive subsets. Repertoires with fewer than 30,000 or more than 120,000 public chains, plus five repertoires with anomalous nucleotide sharing, were excluded from co-occurrence clustering. The table comes from immuneACCESS by way of TCRdb, which keeps in-frame sequences with V and J called. Part of the clones is missing from these tables; in studies checked, under half for an unresolved V gene and the rest for unknown reasons. That table gives V, J and clone size, and the DNA gave D and trimming. In this sample the table shows fewer than 250,000 clones, roughly 81% of which occur a single time. Of the sample, less than 4% is held by the ten largest clones.

This clone was detected once. Its antigen is unknown. There are no base qualities to consult, and no much larger clone falls within one base. The sample was PBMCs. The receptor was derived from a woman aged 30 to 39 in good health and CMV-seropositive. This sequence uses TRBV18 and TRBJ2-3, with no D gene named confidently. The CDR3: CASSSRLDTQYF. The DNA sequence follows: TGTGCCAGCTCATCCCGGTTAGATACGCAGTATTTT.